This T cell receptor beta chain was retrieved from a study of T-cell reconstitution after alpha-beta-depleted transplantation in children. Overall study results and limits: At day 60, the high TCRbeta diversity found in some patients originated from recipient T cells and thymic progenitors that had survived. Alpha-beta T cells present about two months after transplant were reported to originate from several hundred expanded graft clones. Diversity and T-cell counts at one year after transplant derived mostly from new T cells.

Library preparation (for TCRbeta) was performed with unique molecular identifiers. TCRdb reprocessed the PCR reads via MiXCR and lists one record per CDR3 protein. The sample lists 540,000 or so distinct CDR3 sequences, 23% occurring once. The length of the CDR3 is 14 residues. V shed 4 bases and J shed 1 base, with 11 bases lying between them. In germline, CDR1 is SGHRS, CDR2 YFSETQ. This clonotype occurred many times. Antigen unknown. The chain has TRBV5-1 and TRBJ2-5, with D possibly TRBD1 on 7 matching bases. Sequences were derived from PBMCs, mostly from graft donor cells, sampled 360 days after TCRalphabeta/CD19-depleted stem cell transplant. The origin of this receptor is a boy under two years old who had a stem cell transplant for acute myeloid leukemia, so the T cells may come from the graft donor. The CDR3 bases are TGCGCCAGCAGCCACCAGGGGGGCCAAGAGACCCAGTACTTC. Encoded protein: CASSHQGGQETQYF.